The TCR beta chain described here comes from a study of blood T cell repertoires in COVID-19. Background on the study: Sources were T cells, B-cell-depleted T cells, or PBMCs; the material itself was cDNA or gDNA.

Recruits, aged about 18 to 100 years, lived in 25 or so US areas. Clinical history reported by participants formed the basis on which cohorts were assigned. Germline V gene lookup returns CDR1 DFQATT and CDR2 SNEGSKA (reference sequence). The CDR3 is made up of 11 amino acids. In the authors' workflow: The authors estimated nucleated cell counts from reference gene primer amplification. Clones were sequenced by immunoSEQ multiplex PCR, and TCRdb holds only the in-frame ones, with some missing. The V and J calls and clone size come from that table; D and trimming were worked out from the DNA. The sample has about 320,000 clones, roughly nine tenths seen once; the top ten hold around 3.9%.

J is TRBJ1-2 and V is TRBV20-1, with a possible D match to TRBD1 (6 bases). The sample consisted of PBMCs or T cells enriched from blood (not recorded which). The TCR originated in a woman aged 25 to 39 who had been exposed to COVID-19. The chain's CDR3 is CSPGDNYGYTF. The CDR3, as DNA: TGCAGCCCAGGGGACAACTATGGCTACACCTTC.